This TCR beta chain originates from a study of blood T cell repertoires in COVID-19. About the study: Specimens from acute and convalescent COVID-19 originated in the United States, Italy and Spain. From T cells, B-cell-depleted T cells, or PBMCs came the material, which was cDNA or gDNA.

Two negative PCRs, clearance, or symptom resolution had been documented for recovered Cohort 3 donors. Per the study methods: Estimation of nucleated cell counts relied on the amplification of reference gene primers. Repertoires were generated with immunoSEQ multiplex PCR, while TCRdb's copy carries only in-frame clones and drops some. V and J calls plus clone size are reproduced from that table; the DNA served to infer D and trimming. This sample has roughly 270,000 clones, with about 85% found just once. There are 16 residues in the CDR3. Between the trimmed V and J ends, which lost 5 bases and 7 bases, there was a span of 20 bases. Looked up from germline, CDR1 is LNHNV and CDR2 is YYDKDF (reference sequence).

Sequenced sample: PBMCs or T cells enriched from blood (not recorded which). V usage is TRBV15 and J usage is TRBJ1-4; TRBD1 is a possible D gene (5 bases). The source of this sequence is a woman aged 50 to 60 who had recovered from COVID-19. For the CDR3, the DNA is TGTGCCACCAGCCCTTCGGGTTTCGAAACAGGTGAAAAACTGTTTTTT. This sequence encodes CATSPSGFETGEKLFF.